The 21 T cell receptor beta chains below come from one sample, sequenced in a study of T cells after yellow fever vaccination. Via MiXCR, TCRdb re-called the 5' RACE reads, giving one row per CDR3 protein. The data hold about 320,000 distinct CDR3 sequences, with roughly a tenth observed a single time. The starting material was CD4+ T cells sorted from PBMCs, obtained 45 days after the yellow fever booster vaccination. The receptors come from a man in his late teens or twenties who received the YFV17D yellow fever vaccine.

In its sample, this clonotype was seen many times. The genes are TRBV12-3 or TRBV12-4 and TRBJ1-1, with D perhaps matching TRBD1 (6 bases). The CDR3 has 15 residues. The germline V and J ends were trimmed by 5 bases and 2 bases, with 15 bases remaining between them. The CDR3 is CASSPRQGRNTEAFF. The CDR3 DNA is TGTGCCAGCAGTCCCCGCCAGGGGAGAAACACTGAAGCTTTCTTT.

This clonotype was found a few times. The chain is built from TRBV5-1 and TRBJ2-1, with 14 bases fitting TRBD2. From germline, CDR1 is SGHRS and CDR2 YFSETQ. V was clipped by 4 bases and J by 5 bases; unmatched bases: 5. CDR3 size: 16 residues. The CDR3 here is CASSVGTSGSHNEQFF. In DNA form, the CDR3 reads TGCGCCAGCAGCGTCGGGACTAGCGGGAGTCACAATGAGCAGTTCTTC.

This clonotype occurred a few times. The CDR3 region is CASSWGTEGDTQYF. The CDR3 nucleotides are TGTGCCAGCAGCTGGGGGACGGAGGGAGATACGCAGTATTTT. This chain joins TRBV9 and TRBJ2-3; D perhaps matches TRBD2 (6 bases). Germline values: CDR1 SGDLS, CDR2 YYNGEE. Trimming cost V 4 bases and J 5 bases, with 14 bases left between them. This CDR3 comprises 14 residues. The full variable domain, in which reference TRBV9 and TRBJ2-3 provide the parts outside the CDR3, is DSGVTQTPKHLITATGQRVTLRCSPRSGDLSVYWYQQSLDQGLQFLIQYYNGEERAKGNILERFSAQQFPDLHSELNLSSLELGDSALYFCASSWGTEGDTQYFGPGTRLTVL.

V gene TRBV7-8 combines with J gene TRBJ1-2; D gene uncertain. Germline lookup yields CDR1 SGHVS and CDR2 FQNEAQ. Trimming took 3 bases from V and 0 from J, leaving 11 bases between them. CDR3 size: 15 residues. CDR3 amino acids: CASSLTDVANYGYTF. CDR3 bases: TGTGCCAGCAGCTTGACGGATGTAGCTAACTATGGCTACACCTTC.

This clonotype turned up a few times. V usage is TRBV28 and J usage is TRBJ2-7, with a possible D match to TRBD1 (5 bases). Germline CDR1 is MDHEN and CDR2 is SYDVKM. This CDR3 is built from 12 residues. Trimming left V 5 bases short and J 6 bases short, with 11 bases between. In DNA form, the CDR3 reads TGTGCCAGCAGTGGGGCCCCCGTCGAGCAGTACGTC. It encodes CASSGAPVEQYV.

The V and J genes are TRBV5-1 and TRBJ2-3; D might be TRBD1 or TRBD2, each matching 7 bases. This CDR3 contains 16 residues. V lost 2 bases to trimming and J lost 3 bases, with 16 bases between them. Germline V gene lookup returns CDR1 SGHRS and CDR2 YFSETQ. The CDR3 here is CASSFTRQGGTDTQYF. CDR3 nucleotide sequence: TGCGCCAGCAGCTTTACGCGACAGGGAGGGACAGATACGCAGTATTTT. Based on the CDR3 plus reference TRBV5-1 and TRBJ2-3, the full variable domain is KAGVTQTPRYLIKTRGQQVTLSCSPISGHRSVSWYQQTPGQGLQFLFEYFSETQRNKGNFPGRFSGRQFSNSRSEMNVSTLELGDSALYLCASSFTRQGGTDTQYFGPGTRLTVL.

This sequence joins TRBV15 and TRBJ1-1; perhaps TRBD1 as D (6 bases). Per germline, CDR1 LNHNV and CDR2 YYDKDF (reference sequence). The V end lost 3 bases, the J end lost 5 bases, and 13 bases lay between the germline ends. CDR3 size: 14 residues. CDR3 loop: CATSRGSGATEAFF. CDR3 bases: TGTGCCACCAGCAGGGGGTCAGGGGCTACTGAAGCTTTCTTT. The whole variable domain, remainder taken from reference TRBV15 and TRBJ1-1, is DAMVIQNPRYQVTQFGKPVTLSCSQTLNHNVMYWYQQKSSQAPKLLFHYYDKDFNNEADTPDNFQSRRPNTSFCFLDIRSPGLGDTAMYLCATSRGSGATEAFFGQGTRLTVV.

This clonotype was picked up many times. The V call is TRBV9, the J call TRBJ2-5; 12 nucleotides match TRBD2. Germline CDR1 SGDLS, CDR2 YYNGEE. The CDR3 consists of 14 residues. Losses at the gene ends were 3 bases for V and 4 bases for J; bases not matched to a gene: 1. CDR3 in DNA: TGTGCCAGCAGCGCGGGACTAGCGGGAGAGACCCAGTACTTC. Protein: CASSAGLAGETQYF.

This CDR3 is CASSYALEAGGEQYF. CDR3 nucleotide sequence: TGTGCCAGCAGTTATGCCCTCGAGGCTGGGGGGGAGCAGTACTTC. The rearrangement uses TRBV12-3 or TRBV12-4 and TRBJ2-7; TRBD2 is a possible D gene (6 bases). The CDR3 is 15 amino acids. V was shortened by 4 bases and J by 7 bases, with 20 bases between the two germline ends.

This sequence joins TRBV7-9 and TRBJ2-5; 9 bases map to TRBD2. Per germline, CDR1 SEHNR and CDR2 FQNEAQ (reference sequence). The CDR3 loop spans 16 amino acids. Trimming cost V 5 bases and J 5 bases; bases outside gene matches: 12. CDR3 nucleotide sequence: TGTGCCAGCAGCAACCCGGGACTAGCTCGGGTGGAGACCCAGTACTTC. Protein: CASSNPGLARVETQYF.

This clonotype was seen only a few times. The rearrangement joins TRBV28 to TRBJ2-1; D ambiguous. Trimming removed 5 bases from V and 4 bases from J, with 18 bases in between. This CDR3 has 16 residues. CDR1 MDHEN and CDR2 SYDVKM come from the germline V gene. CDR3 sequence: CASSLRPPGSYNEQFF. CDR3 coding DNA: TGTGCCAGCAGTCTTAGACCCCCCGGGTCGTACAATGAGCAGTTCTTC.

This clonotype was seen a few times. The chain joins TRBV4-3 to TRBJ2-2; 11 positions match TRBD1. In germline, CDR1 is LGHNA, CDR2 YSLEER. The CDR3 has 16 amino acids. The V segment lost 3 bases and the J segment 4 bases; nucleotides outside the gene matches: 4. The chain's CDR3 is CASSHLGTGGTGELFF. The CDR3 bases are TGCGCCAGCAGCCATCTCGGGACAGGGGGCACCGGGGAGCTGTTTTTT.

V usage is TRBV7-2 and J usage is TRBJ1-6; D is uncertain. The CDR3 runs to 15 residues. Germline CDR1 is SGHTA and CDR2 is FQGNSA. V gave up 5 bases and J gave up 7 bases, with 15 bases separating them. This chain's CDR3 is CASSRTRAANSPLHF. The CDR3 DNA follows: TGTGCCAGCAGCCGTACCCGGGCCGCAAATTCACCCCTCCACTTT.

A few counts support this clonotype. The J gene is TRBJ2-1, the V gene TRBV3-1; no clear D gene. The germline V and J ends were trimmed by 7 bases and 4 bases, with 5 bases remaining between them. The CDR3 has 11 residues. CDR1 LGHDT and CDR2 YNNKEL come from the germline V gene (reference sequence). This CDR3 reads CASMGYNEQFF. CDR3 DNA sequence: TGTGCCAGCATGGGGTACAATGAGCAGTTCTTC.

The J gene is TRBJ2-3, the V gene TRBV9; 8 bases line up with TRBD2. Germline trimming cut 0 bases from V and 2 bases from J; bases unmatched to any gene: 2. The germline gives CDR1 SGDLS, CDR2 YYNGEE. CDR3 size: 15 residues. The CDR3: CASSVAGGYTDTQYF. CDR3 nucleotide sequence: TGTGCCAGCAGCGTAGCGGGGGGGTACACAGATACGCAGTATTTT.

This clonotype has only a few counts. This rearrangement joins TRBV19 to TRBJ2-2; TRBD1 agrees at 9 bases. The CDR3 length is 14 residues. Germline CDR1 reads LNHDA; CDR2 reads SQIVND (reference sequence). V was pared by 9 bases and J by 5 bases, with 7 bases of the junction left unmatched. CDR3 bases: TGTGCCAGGCCCCGGGACAGGGAGACCGGGGAGCTGTTTTTT. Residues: CARPRDRETGELFF.

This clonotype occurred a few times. The CDR3 reads CASSQRLGAMGEKLFF. The CDR3 DNA reads TGTGCCAGCAGCCAAAGACTCGGAGCAATGGGCGAAAAACTGTTTTTT. The chain employs TRBV3-1 and TRBJ1-4; no definite D call. The CDR3 has 16 residues. The ends were cut back, 2 bases at V and 8 bases at J, with 18 bases in the middle. In germline, CDR1 is LGHDT, CDR2 YNNKEL (reference sequence). Filled out from reference TRBV3-1 and TRBJ1-4, the complete variable domain reads DTAVSQTPKYLVTQMGNDKSIKCEQNLGHDTMYWYKQDSKKFLKIMFSYNNKELIINETVPNRFSPKSPDKAHLNLHINSLELGDSAVYFCASSQRLGAMGEKLFFGSGTQLSVL.

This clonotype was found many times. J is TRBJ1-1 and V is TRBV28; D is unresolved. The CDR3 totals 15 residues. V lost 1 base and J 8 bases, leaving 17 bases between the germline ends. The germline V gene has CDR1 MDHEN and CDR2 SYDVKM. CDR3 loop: CASSLYPGARVEAFF. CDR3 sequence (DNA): TGTGCCAGCAGTTTATACCCAGGAGCCCGAGTCGAAGCTTTCTTT. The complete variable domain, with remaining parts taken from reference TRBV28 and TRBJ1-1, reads DVKVTQSSRYLVKRTGEKVFLECVQDMDHENMFWYRQDPGLGLRLIYFSYDVKMKEKGDIPEGYSVSREKKERFSLILESASTNQTSMYLCASSLYPGARVEAFFGQGTRLTVV.

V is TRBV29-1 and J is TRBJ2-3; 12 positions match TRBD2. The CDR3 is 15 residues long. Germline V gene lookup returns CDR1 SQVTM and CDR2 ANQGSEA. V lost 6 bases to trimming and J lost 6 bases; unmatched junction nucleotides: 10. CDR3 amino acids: CSVKKLAGGFDTQYF. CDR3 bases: TGCAGCGTCAAGAAACTAGCGGGGGGCTTCGATACGCAGTATTTT.

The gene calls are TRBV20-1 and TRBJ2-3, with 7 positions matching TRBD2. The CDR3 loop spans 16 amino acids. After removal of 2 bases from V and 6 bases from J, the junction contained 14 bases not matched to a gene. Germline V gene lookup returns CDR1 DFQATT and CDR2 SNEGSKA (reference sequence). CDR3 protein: CSARNPGAGPQDTQYF. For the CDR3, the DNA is TGCAGTGCTAGAAATCCAGGAGCGGGACCTCAGGATACGCAGTATTTT.

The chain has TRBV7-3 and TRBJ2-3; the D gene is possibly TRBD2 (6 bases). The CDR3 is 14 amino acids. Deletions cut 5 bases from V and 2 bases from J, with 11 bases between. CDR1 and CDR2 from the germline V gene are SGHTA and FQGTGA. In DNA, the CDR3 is TGTGCCAGCAGCCCCAGCGGGCTCACAGATACGCAGTATTTT. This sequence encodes CASSPSGLTDTQYF.